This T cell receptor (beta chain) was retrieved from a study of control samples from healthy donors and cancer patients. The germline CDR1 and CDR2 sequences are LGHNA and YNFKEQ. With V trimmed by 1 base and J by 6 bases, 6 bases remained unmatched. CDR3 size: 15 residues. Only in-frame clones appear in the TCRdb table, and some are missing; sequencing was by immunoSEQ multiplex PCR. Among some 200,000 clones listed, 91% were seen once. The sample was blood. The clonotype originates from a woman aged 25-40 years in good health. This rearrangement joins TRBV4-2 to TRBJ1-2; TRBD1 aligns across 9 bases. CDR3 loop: CASSQGIGTGHGYTF. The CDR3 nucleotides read TGTGCCAGCAGCCAAGGGATCGGGACAGGGCATGGCTACACCTTC.